These 15 T cell receptor beta chains originate from one sample sequenced in a study of blood T cell repertoires in COVID-19. The method was immunoSEQ multiplex PCR; TCRdb's version includes in-frame clones alone and lacks a portion of them. The sample includes 100,000 or so clones, roughly 90% of them seen just once. The sequencing sample was made of peripheral blood. The source of these receptors is a woman aged 55-70 years with acute or convalescent COVID-19.

The table lists this clone with a few counts. The chain combines TRBV6-5 with TRBJ2-7; 7 nucleotides agree with TRBD1. The trim removed 7 bases at V and 3 bases at J, leaving 12 bases unmatched. This CDR3 region has 15 residues. Germline V lookup: CDR1 MNHEY, CDR2 SVGAGI. Here the CDR3 reads CASTLGTGENYEQYF. In DNA form, the CDR3 reads TGTGCCAGCACCTTGGGTACAGGGGAGAACTACGAGCAGTACTTC.

The rearrangement links TRBV28 to TRBJ2-5; 9 positions match TRBD1. CDR1 is MDHEN, CDR2 SYDVKM, per germline. The ends lost 6 bases at V and 4 bases at J; junction bases unmatched: 6. The CDR3 consists of 14 residues. The CDR3 region is CASSRDRVRETQYF. The CDR3 DNA is TGTGCCAGCAGCAGGGACAGGGTACGAGAGACCCAGTACTTC.

The chain has TRBV10-3 and TRBJ2-7, with TRBD2 matching over 9 bases. V was clipped by 6 bases and J by 5 bases; unmatched bases: 5. Germline lookup yields CDR1 ENHRY and CDR2 SYGVKD. This CDR3 is 13 amino acids long. The CDR3 DNA reads TGTGCCATCAGGGGTAGCGGGAGTGACGAGCAGTACTTC. It specifies CAIRGSGSDEQYF.

The chain joins TRBV1 to TRBJ1-5; TRBD1 is the table's D call, not checked against the DNA. TRBV1 is a pseudogene segment. There are 12 residues in the CDR3. CDR3 region: CTSNSGYQPQHF. Written as DNA, the CDR3 is TGCACCAGCAACTCAGGTTATCAGCCCCAGCATTTT.

The J gene is TRBJ2-1, the V gene TRBV2; D might be TRBD1 (5 bases). CDR3 length: 15 residues. The germline V gene encodes CDR1 SNHLY and CDR2 FYNNEI. V gave up 7 bases and J gave up 4 bases, with 17 bases separating them. The CDR3 coding sequence is TGTGCCAGCAAGTCAGATTCACAGGATTACAATGAGCAGTTCTTC. Translating gives CASKSDSQDYNEQFF.

This sequence joins TRBV6-6 and TRBJ2-3; 11 bases line up with TRBD2. V trimming: 5 bases; J trimming: 2 bases; junction bases outside the gene matches: 6. The CDR3 is 16 amino acids. Germline V CDR1 and CDR2: MNHNY, SVGAGI (reference sequence). CDR3 amino acids: CASSRSGLAVTDTQYF. For the CDR3, the DNA is TGTGCCAGCAGTAGGTCGGGACTAGCGGTCACAGATACGCAGTATTTT.

This sequence joins TRBV19 and TRBJ1-3; perhaps TRBD1 as D (6 bases). This CDR3 region has 15 residues. V shed 3 bases and J shed 0 bases, with 9 bases lying between them. Per the germline V gene, CDR1 is LNHDA and CDR2 is SQIVND (reference sequence). The CDR3 loop is CASSIFRGSGNTIYF. The CDR3 coding sequence is TGTGCCAGTAGTATTTTCAGGGGCTCTGGAAACACCATATATTTT.

In its sample, this clone was seen once. The rearrangement links TRBV6-2 or TRBV6-3 to TRBJ2-4; 8 bases line up with TRBD1. The CDR3 loop spans 14 amino acids. Trimming at V came to 6 bases and at J to 4 bases, leaving 5 bases not matched to a gene. CDR1 and CDR2 from the germline V gene are MNHEY and SVGEGT. The CDR3 coding sequence is TGTGCCAGCAGCTTAAGACAGGGGAAAAACATTCAGTACTTC. This encodes CASSLRQGKNIQYF.

V is TRBV2 and J is TRBJ1-4; 11 bases align to TRBD1. J was trimmed by 8 bases and V by 5 bases; bases with no gene match: 7. Germline assignment: CDR1 SNHLY and CDR2 FYNNEI. The CDR3 consists of 15 residues. CDR3 region: CASSLGTGGSEKLFF. The CDR3 region has the DNA TGTGCCAGCAGTTTGGGGACAGGGGGAAGCGAAAAACTGTTTTTT. The full variable domain, completed using reference TRBV2 and TRBJ1-4, is EPEVTQTPSHQVTQMGQEVILRCVPISNHLYFYWYRQILGQKVEFLVSFYNNEISEKSEIFDDQFSVERPDGSNFTLKIRSTKLEDSAMYFCASSLGTGGSEKLFFGSGTQLSVL.

This clone has just one count. This chain links TRBV11-3 with TRBJ2-1; 11 bases line up with TRBD2. The ends lost 4 bases at V and 1 base at J; junction bases unmatched: 6. The CDR3 runs to 17 residues. Germline CDR1 SGHNT, CDR2 YENEEA. CDR3 bases: TGTGCCAGCAGCTACAGGACTAGCGGGCGATCCTACAATGAGCAGTTCTTC. Protein product: CASSYRTSGRSYNEQFF.

The chain recombines TRBV5-1 with TRBJ1-2; possibly TRBD1 for D (5 bases). Germline CDR1 reads SGHRS; CDR2 reads YFSETQ. This CDR3 has 16 residues. Deletions cut 0 bases from V and 2 bases from J, with 14 bases between. CDR3 bases: TGCGCCAGCAGCTTGGAAGGGGCCAGCTCAAACTATGGCTACACCTTC. It yields the protein CASSLEGASSNYGYTF. Looking up the rest from reference TRBV5-1 and TRBJ1-2 gives the full variable domain: KAGVTQTPRYLIKTRGQQVTLSCSPISGHRSVSWYQQTPGQGLQFLFEYFSETQRNKGNFPGRFSGRQFSNSRSEMNVSTLELGDSALYLCASSLEGASSNYGYTFGSGTRLTVV.

The chain carries TRBV10-3 and TRBJ2-2, with TRBD2 matching over 10 bases. The CDR3 covers 14 residues. Germline loops: CDR1 ENHRY, CDR2 SYGVKD. J was trimmed by 5 bases and V by 8 bases; bases with no gene match: 5. DNA for the CDR3: TGTGCCATCCTAGCGGGAGTAGGGACCGGGGAGCTGTTTTTT. Translating gives CAILAGVGTGELFF.

This chain uses TRBV2 with TRBJ2-7, with 7 bases matching TRBD1. From germline, CDR1 is SNHLY and CDR2 FYNNEI. This CDR3 spans 11 amino acids. Losses at the gene ends were 11 bases for V and 5 bases for J; bases not matched to a gene: 6. The CDR3 is CAGRQGHEQYF. The CDR3 DNA sequence: TGTGCCGGCCGACAGGGACACGAGCAGTACTTC.

The chain joins TRBV2 to TRBJ1-1; no clear D gene. Germline CDR1 reads SNHLY; CDR2 reads FYNNEI. The CDR3 extends over 13 amino acids. Trimming removed 3 bases from V and 1 base from J, with 6 bases in between. CDR3 region: CASSDSGNTEAFF. Here the CDR3 DNA reads TGTGCCAGCAGTGATAGCGGGAACACTGAAGCTTTCTTT.

CDR3 nucleotide sequence: TGTGCCAGCAGTTCCGAAGGGATAGGACAGGTCTATGGCTACACCTTC. Its translation: CASSSEGIGQVYGYTF. The rearrangement joins TRBV28 to TRBJ1-2; 7 bases line up with TRBD1. J lost 4 bases, V lost 4 bases, and 12 bases had no gene match. This CDR3 region has 16 residues. Germline V CDR1 and CDR2: MDHEN, SYDVKM.